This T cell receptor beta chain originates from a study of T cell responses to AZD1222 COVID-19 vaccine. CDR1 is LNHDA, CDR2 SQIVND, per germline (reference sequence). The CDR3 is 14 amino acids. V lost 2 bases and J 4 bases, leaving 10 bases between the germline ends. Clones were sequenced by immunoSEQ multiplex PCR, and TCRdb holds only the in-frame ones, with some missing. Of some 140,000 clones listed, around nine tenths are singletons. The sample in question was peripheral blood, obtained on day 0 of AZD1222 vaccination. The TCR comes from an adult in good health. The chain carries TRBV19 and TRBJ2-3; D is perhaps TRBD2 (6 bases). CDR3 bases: TGTGCCAGTAGTATAATAGCGGAGGCAGATACGCAGTATTTT. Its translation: CASSIIAEADTQYF.